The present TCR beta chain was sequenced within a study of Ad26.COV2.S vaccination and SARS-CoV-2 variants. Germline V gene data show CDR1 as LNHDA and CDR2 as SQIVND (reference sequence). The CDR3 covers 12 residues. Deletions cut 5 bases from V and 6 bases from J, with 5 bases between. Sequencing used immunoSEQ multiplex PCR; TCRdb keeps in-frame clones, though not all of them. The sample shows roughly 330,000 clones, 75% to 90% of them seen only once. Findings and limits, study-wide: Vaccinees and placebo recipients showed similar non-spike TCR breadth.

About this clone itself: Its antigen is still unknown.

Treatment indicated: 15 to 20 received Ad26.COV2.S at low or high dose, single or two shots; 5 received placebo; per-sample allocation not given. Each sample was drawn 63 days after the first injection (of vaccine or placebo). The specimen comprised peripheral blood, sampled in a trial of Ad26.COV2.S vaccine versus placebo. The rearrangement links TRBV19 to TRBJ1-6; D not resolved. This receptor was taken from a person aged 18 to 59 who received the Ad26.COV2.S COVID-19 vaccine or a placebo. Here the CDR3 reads CASSWLNSPLHF. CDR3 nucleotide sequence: TGTGCCAGTAGTTGGCTTAATTCACCCCTCCACTTT.